The entry below describes one TCR beta chain. This sample is part of a study of blood T cell repertoires in COVID-19. Study information: Sample material is recorded as cDNA or gDNA derived from T cells, B-cell-depleted T cells, or PBMCs.

Germline V lookup: CDR1 MNHNS, CDR2 SASEGT. The CDR3 sequence is 15 residues long. V was pared by 1 base and J by 11 bases, with 17 bases between. Sequencing used immunoSEQ multiplex PCR; TCRdb keeps in-frame clones, though not all of them. This sample yields nearly 95,000 clones, of which more than 70% are seen a single time; approximately 7.4% belongs to the top ten. This clonotype was sampled from a human donor with acute or convalescent COVID-19. The donor label of this sample is uncertain. The chain employs TRBV6-1 and TRBJ1-4, with a possible D match to TRBD1 (6 bases). The sequenced material came from peripheral blood. CDR3 sequence (DNA): TGTGCCAGCAGTGAAGGGGTCGCAGGGGAGGGGAAACTGTTTTTT. Its protein product is CASSEGVAGEGKLFF.